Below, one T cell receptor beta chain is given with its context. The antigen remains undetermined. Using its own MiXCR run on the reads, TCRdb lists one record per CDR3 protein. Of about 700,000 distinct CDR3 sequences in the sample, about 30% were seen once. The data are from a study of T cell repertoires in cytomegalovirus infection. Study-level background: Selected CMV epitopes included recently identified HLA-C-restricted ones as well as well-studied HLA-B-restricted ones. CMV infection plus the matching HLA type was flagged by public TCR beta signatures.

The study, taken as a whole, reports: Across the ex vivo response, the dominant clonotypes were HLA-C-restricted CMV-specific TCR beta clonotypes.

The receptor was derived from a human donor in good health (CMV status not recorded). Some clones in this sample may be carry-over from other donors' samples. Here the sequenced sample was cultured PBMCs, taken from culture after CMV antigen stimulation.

CDR3 nucleotide sequence: TGTGCTAGTGGTTTGGTACATCCCGACAGACGAAATGAGCAGTTCTTC. Protein sequence: CASGLVHPDRRNEQFF. This sequence joins TRBV12-5 and TRBJ2-1, with D possibly matching TRBD1 (5 bases). The CDR3 has 16 residues. V gave up 0 bases and J gave up 7 bases, with 16 bases separating them. The germline V gene encodes CDR1 LGHNT and CDR2 FRNRAP. The whole variable domain, remainder taken from reference TRBV12-5 and TRBJ2-1, is DARVTQTPRHKVTEMGQEVTMRCQPILGHNTVFWYRQTMMQGLELLAYFRNRAPLDDSGMPKDRFSAEMPDATLATLKIQPSEPRDSAVYFCASGLVHPDRRNEQFFGPGTRLTVL.